The present TCR beta chain was sequenced within a study of OX40 agonist ivuxolimab in advanced cancers. On the study more broadly: Partial responses were achieved by three patients: one hepatocellular carcinoma, two cutaneous melanoma. Points from the study as a whole: More expanded clones were seen, on average, in CD8+ T cells than in CD4+.

With respect to this clone: The target antigen is unknown.

The table came from immunoSEQ multiplex PCR; TCRdb's copy has only in-frame clones and leaves some out. The table has approximately 50,000 clones, 65% to 85% seen once. V gave up 8 bases and J gave up 9 bases, with 26 bases separating them. Per germline, CDR1 MRHNA and CDR2 SNTAGT. CDR3 size: 16 residues. Sample: CD4+ or CD8+ T cells sorted from blood, taken in a trial of the OX40 agonist ivuxolimab. The TCR comes from an adult with an advanced solid tumor such as melanoma, head and neck, liver or kidney cancer. The chain employs TRBV6-4 and TRBJ1-5; the D gene is possibly TRBD1 (6 bases). CDR3 DNA sequence: TGTGCCAGCGTTACCGTCGACAGGTTTCCAAGGGGGCCCCAGCATTTT. It yields the protein CASVTVDRFPRGPQHF.